This T cell receptor beta chain was profiled in a study of prognosis after radiotherapy for stage I lung cancer. In the study overall: Patients with newly diagnosed primary stage I lung tumors numbered over 13, with a few others having oligometastatic NSCLC after surgical resection of the primary tumor. Of the patients, about 7 had squamous cell carcinoma and some eleven had adenocarcinoma tumors. Findings and limits, study-wide: Lower values of Shannon entropy after stereotactic body radiation therapy were seen in patients who developed distant metastases.

Amplicons of TCR beta CDR3 were generated from genomic DNA by two-round multiplex PCR. First-round PCR amplification was performed with primers specific to each TRBV and TRBJ gene. Each CDR3 protein is one row after TCRdb ran MiXCR on the multiplex PCR reads. The top ten hold roughly a third of the sample, which has around 31,000 distinct CDR3 sequences, around 30% seen once. Note on this clonotype: Its antigen is undetermined. One base away lies a much larger clone, so this may be a sequencing read error.

CDR3 length: 14 amino acids. V was pared by 3 bases and J by 4 bases, with 12 bases between. For each of two time points, an approximately 6-milliliter draw of peripheral blood was taken. This receptor was taken from a donor at least 50 years old with non-small cell lung cancer. Sequencing was performed on PBMCs, taken before or after stereotactic body radiation therapy (not recorded which). V and J are TRBV12-3 or TRBV12-4 and TRBJ1-1; D gene ambiguous. The CDR3 DNA sequence: TGTGCCAGCAGTTTGCTTCCAGTCCCCACTGAAGCTTTCTTT. This translates into CASSLLPVPTEAFF.